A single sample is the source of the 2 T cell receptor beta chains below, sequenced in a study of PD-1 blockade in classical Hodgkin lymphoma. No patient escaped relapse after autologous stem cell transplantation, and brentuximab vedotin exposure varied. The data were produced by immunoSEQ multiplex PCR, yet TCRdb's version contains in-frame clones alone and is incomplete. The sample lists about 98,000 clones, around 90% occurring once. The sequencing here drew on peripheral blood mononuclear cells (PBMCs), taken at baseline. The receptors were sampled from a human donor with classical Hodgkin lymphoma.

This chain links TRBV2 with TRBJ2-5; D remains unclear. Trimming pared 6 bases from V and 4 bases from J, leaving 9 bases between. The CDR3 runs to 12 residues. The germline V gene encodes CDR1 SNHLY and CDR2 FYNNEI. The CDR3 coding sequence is TGTGCCAGCAGCGAGGTCAGAGAGACCCAGTACTTC. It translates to CASSEVRETQYF.

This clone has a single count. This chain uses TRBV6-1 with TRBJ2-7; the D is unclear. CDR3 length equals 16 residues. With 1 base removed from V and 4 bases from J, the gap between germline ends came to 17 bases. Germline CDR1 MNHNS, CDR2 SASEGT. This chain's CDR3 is CASSEDGNYLGYEQYF. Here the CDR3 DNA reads TGTGCCAGCAGTGAAGACGGAAACTACCTTGGGTACGAGCAGTACTTC.